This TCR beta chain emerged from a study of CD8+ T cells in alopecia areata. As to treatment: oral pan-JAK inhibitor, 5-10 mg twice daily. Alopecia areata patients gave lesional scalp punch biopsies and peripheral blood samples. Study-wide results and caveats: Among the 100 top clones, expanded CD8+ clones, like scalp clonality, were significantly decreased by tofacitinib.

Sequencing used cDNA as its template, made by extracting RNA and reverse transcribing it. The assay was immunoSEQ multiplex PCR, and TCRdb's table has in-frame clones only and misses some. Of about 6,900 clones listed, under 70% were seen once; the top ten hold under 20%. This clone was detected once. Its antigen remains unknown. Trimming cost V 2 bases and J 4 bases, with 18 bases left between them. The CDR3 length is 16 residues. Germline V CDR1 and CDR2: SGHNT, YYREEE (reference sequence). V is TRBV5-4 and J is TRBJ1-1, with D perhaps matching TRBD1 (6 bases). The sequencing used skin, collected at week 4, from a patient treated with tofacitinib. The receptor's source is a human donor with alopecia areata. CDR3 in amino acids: CASSFPGHGAVTEAFF. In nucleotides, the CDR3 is TGTGCCAGCAGCTTTCCGGGACACGGCGCGGTCACTGAAGCTTTCTTT.